The clone carrying this T cell receptor beta chain was seen a handful of times. Its antigen is undetermined. The record originates from a study of radiation and T cells in renal cell carcinoma. Study-wide points: Pretreatment tumor biopsies were lacking, so baseline clonotypes are unknown. From baseline, blood top tumor clonotypes peaked at 2 weeks post-radiation.

Profiling relied on immunoSEQ multiplex PCR, and the TCRdb table lists in-frame clones only, not all of them. The sample lists 150,000 to 200,000 clones, 88% occurring once. The time point denotes: blood 4 weeks post-SBRT, at nephrectomy. Documented treatment: 15 Gy SBRT to primary tumor, nephrectomy 4 weeks later. Nephrectomy followed 15 Gy stereotactic body radiation by 4 weeks. The CDR3 runs 16 residues. Germline CDR1 reads SGHRS; CDR2 reads YFSETQ. V lost 0 bases to trimming and J lost 1 base, with 13 bases between them. Sequencing used blood, obtained from a patient whose treatment included radiotherapy and nephrectomy. This rearrangement joins TRBV5-1 to TRBJ1-1, with D possibly being TRBD1 (5 bases). The source of this sequence is a woman between 50 and 59 years old with renal cell carcinoma. CDR3 region: CASSLDGAMRNTEAFF. The DNA for the CDR3 is TGCGCCAGCAGCTTGGACGGGGCCATGAGGAACACTGAAGCTTTCTTT.